This T cell receptor beta chain emerged from a study of shared clonotypes between healthy human individuals. Deep was the level used in running the assay. The assay was immunoSEQ multiplex PCR, and TCRdb's table has in-frame clones only and misses some. There are under 2.5 million clones in the sample; around 92% occur only once, and 0.3% to 0.4% lies in the top ten. The sequenced sample was naive CD4+ T cells from PBMCs. The subset: CD45RA+ positively selected. This receptor was taken from a man younger than 35 in good health. Some clones in this sample may be carry-over from other donors' samples.

CDR3 nucleotides: TGCGCCAGCAAAGGGACAGCAGATACGCAGTATTTT. Translation: CASKGTADTQYF. J is TRBJ2-3 and V is TRBV5-1, with 7 bases fitting TRBD1. V trimming: 6 bases; J trimming: 4 bases; junction bases outside the gene matches: 2. This CDR3 comprises 12 residues. Germline values: CDR1 SGHRS, CDR2 YFSETQ.